Listed below are T cell receptor beta chains from one sample, sequenced in a study. TCRdb analysed the RT-PCR reads with MiXCR anew, one entry per CDR3 protein. The top ten clones hold around 3.3% of a sample with more than 600,000 distinct CDR3 sequences, about 14% of them seen once. Sample: memory CD4+ T cells from blood. Source of these receptors: a female donor in good health, serving as a healthy control. Each CDR3 is given with its conserved first and last residue. The D gene is left open where the match is weak. Expanded clones get a size class; other rows say once, few or many, or leave the size out.

clone_size: few
cdr3_length: 17
j_call: TRBJ1-5
d_call: .
v_call: TRBV20-1
cdr3_aa: CSAEGDTGIGPDQPQHF
cdr3_nt: TGCAGTGCTGAGGGGGACACAGGGATAGGTCCGGATCAGCCCCAGCATTTT

clone_size: .
cdr3_length: 20
j_call: TRBJ2-1
d_call: .
v_call: TRBV5-5
cdr3_aa: CASSALSSKYGGRFYNEQFF
cdr3_nt: TGTGCCAGCAGCGCACTTTCTTCTAAGTATGGGGGTAGGTTCTACAATGAGCAGTTCTTC

clone_size: few
cdr3_length: 16
j_call: TRBJ2-3
d_call: TRBD1
v_call: TRBV5-1
cdr3_aa: CASSLKGGQGVDTQYF
cdr3_nt: TGCGCCAGCAGCTTGAAAGGGGGACAGGGTGTAGATACGCAGTATTTT

clone_size: many
cdr3_length: 14
j_call: TRBJ1-3
d_call: .
v_call: TRBV5-1
cdr3_aa: CASSPLGSGNTIYF
cdr3_nt: TGCGCCAGCAGCCCGTTGGGGTCTGGAAACACCATATATTTT

clone_size: many
cdr3_length: 11
j_call: TRBJ2-7
d_call: .
v_call: TRBV20-1
cdr3_aa: CSGVVLYEQYF
cdr3_nt: TGCAGTGGAGTAGTCCTCTACGAGCAGTACTTC

clone_size: many
cdr3_length: 14
j_call: TRBJ1-1
d_call: TRBD1
v_call: TRBV6-5
cdr3_aa: CASRPTGSGTEAFF
cdr3_nt: TGTGCCAGCAGGCCGACAGGGTCGGGCACTGAAGCTTTCTTT

clone_size: many
cdr3_length: 15
j_call: TRBJ2-7
d_call: .
v_call: TRBV7-9
cdr3_aa: CASSLVLDITAEQYF
cdr3_nt: TGTGCCAGCAGCTTAGTACTGGACATAACTGCCGAGCAGTACTTC

clone_size: many
cdr3_length: 12
j_call: TRBJ2-7
d_call: .
v_call: TRBV12-3/TRBV12-4
cdr3_aa: CASSPDTYEQYF
cdr3_nt: TGTGCCAGCAGTCCGGACACGTACGAGCAGTACTTC

clone_size: few
cdr3_length: 14
j_call: TRBJ1-1
d_call: .
v_call: TRBV6-1
cdr3_aa: CASTAGAGNTEAFF
cdr3_nt: TGTGCCAGCACCGCTGGGGCAGGGAACACTGAAGCTTTCTTT

clone_size: few
cdr3_length: 14
j_call: TRBJ2-1
d_call: .
v_call: TRBV9
cdr3_aa: CASSGGVMDDEQFF
cdr3_nt: TGTGCCAGCAGCGGGGGAGTCATGGACGATGAGCAGTTCTTC

clone_size: .
cdr3_length: 16
j_call: TRBJ1-2
d_call: TRBD1
v_call: TRBV29-1
cdr3_aa: CSVGGEGGIGGYGYTF
cdr3_nt: TGCAGCGTTGGAGGCGAAGGGGGCATTGGAGGCTATGGCTACACCTTC

clone_size: many
cdr3_length: 18
j_call: TRBJ2-7
d_call: TRBD1
v_call: TRBV6-2/TRBV6-3
cdr3_aa: CASSYSDRGRSSTYEQYF
cdr3_nt: TGTGCCAGCAGTTACTCGGACAGGGGACGGTCTTCAACCTACGAGCAGTACTTC

clone_size: few
cdr3_length: 13
j_call: TRBJ1-2
d_call: .
v_call: TRBV28
cdr3_aa: CASSLQRGAGYTF
cdr3_nt: TGTGCCAGCAGTCTCCAAAGGGGCGCGGGCTACACCTTC

clone_size: many
cdr3_length: 15
j_call: TRBJ2-7
d_call: .
v_call: TRBV20-1
cdr3_aa: CSAKNGRSHSYEQYF
cdr3_nt: TGCAGTGCGAAAAACGGGAGAAGCCACTCCTACGAGCAGTACTTC

clone_size: .
cdr3_length: 15
j_call: TRBJ2-2
d_call: .
v_call: TRBV3-1
cdr3_aa: CASSQEIRDTGELFF
cdr3_nt: TGTGCCAGCAGCCAAGAGATCCGGGACACCGGGGAGCTGTTTTTT

clone_size: .
cdr3_length: 14
j_call: TRBJ2-3
d_call: TRBD1
v_call: TRBV20-1
cdr3_aa: CSARDRGRGDTQYF
cdr3_nt: TGCAGTGCACGGGACAGGGGGCGAGGAGATACGCAGTATTTT

clone_size: many
cdr3_length: 16
j_call: TRBJ2-2
d_call: TRBD1
v_call: TRBV12-3/TRBV12-4
cdr3_aa: CASSVTGGQRPGELFF
cdr3_nt: TGTGCCAGCAGTGTAACAGGGGGACAAAGGCCCGGGGAGCTGTTTTTT

clone_size: .
cdr3_length: 13
j_call: TRBJ2-1
d_call: .
v_call: TRBV20-1
cdr3_aa: CSARGAGRNEQFF
cdr3_nt: TGCAGTGCTAGGGGGGCAGGGAGGAATGAGCAGTTCTTC

clone_size: .
cdr3_length: 13
j_call: TRBJ1-2
d_call: .
v_call: TRBV24-1
cdr3_aa: CATSEWTDYGYTF
cdr3_nt: TGTGCCACCAGTGAGTGGACAGACTATGGCTACACCTTC

clone_size: many
cdr3_length: 14
j_call: TRBJ2-3
d_call: .
v_call: TRBV4-2
cdr3_aa: CASSQWGSTDTQYF
cdr3_nt: TGTGCCAGCAGCCAATGGGGTAGCACAGATACGCAGTATTTT

clone_size: .
cdr3_length: 13
j_call: TRBJ2-5
d_call: .
v_call: TRBV7-2
cdr3_aa: CASSGGAPGTQYF
cdr3_nt: TGTGCCAGCAGCGGGGGGGCGCCTGGGACCCAGTACTTC

clone_size: many
cdr3_length: 15
j_call: TRBJ2-7
d_call: TRBD1
v_call: TRBV27
cdr3_aa: CASSYGQGYSYEQYF
cdr3_nt: TGTGCCAGCAGTTACGGACAGGGCTACTCCTACGAGCAGTACTTC

clone_size: many
cdr3_length: 16
j_call: TRBJ2-3
d_call: TRBD1
v_call: TRBV27
cdr3_aa: CASKNGQVGTTDTQYF
cdr3_nt: TGTGCCAGCAAAAATGGACAGGTTGGGACCACAGATACGCAGTATTTT

clone_size: few
cdr3_length: 16
j_call: TRBJ2-3
d_call: TRBD2
v_call: TRBV12-3/TRBV12-4
cdr3_aa: CASSLAQAGGWDTQYF
cdr3_nt: TGTGCCAGCAGTTTAGCGCAAGCGGGGGGGTGGGATACGCAGTATTTT

clone_size: .
cdr3_length: 17
j_call: TRBJ2-3
d_call: TRBD2
v_call: TRBV5-1
cdr3_aa: CASSQGTSGGYTDTQYF
cdr3_nt: TGCGCCAGCAGCCAAGGGACTAGCGGGGGATACACAGATACGCAGTATTTT

clone_size: many
cdr3_length: 13
j_call: TRBJ2-3
d_call: .
v_call: TRBV5-1
cdr3_aa: CASSPTSTDTQYF
cdr3_nt: TGTGCCAGCAGCCCTACAAGCACAGATACGCAGTATTTT

clone_size: many
cdr3_length: 15
j_call: TRBJ2-7
d_call: TRBD2
v_call: TRBV6-2/TRBV6-3
cdr3_aa: CASSDLAGHSYEQYF
cdr3_nt: TGTGCCAGCAGTGACCTAGCGGGACACTCCTACGAGCAGTACTTC

clone_size: many
cdr3_length: 15
j_call: TRBJ1-1
d_call: .
v_call: TRBV6-6
cdr3_aa: CASSHTGTSNTEAFF
cdr3_nt: TGTGCCAGCAGCCACACCGGGACATCGAACACTGAAGCTTTCTTT

clone_size: many
cdr3_length: 15
j_call: TRBJ1-2
d_call: .
v_call: TRBV12-3/TRBV12-4
cdr3_aa: CASSFGSPRGYGYTF
cdr3_nt: TGTGCCAGCAGTTTTGGGTCCCCACGGGGCTATGGCTACACCTTC

clone_size: few
cdr3_length: 16
j_call: TRBJ2-2
d_call: TRBD2
v_call: TRBV5-1
cdr3_aa: CASSLFAGRDTGELFF
cdr3_nt: TGCGCCAGCAGCTTGTTTGCGGGGAGGGACACCGGGGAGCTGTTTTTT

clone_size: few
cdr3_length: 13
j_call: TRBJ1-5
d_call: TRBD1
v_call: TRBV6-2/TRBV6-3
cdr3_aa: CASTGQADQPQHF
cdr3_nt: TGTGCCAGCACCGGACAGGCGGATCAGCCCCAGCATTTT

clone_size: .
cdr3_length: 16
j_call: TRBJ2-1
d_call: TRBD2
v_call: TRBV10-3
cdr3_aa: CAIRAGTSGSYNEQFF
cdr3_nt: TGTGCCATCAGAGCCGGGACTAGCGGTTCCTACAATGAGCAGTTCTTC

clone_size: .
cdr3_length: 15
j_call: TRBJ2-5
d_call: .
v_call: TRBV5-5
cdr3_aa: CASSLGRGSGETQYF
cdr3_nt: TGTGCCAGCAGCTTGGGTAGGGGGTCAGGAGAGACCCAGTACTTC

clone_size: few
cdr3_length: 13
j_call: TRBJ1-5
d_call: .
v_call: TRBV3-1
cdr3_aa: CASSPDLNQPQHF
cdr3_nt: TGTGCCAGCAGCCCTGACCTTAATCAGCCCCAGCATTTT

clone_size: .
cdr3_length: 12
j_call: TRBJ2-7
d_call: .
v_call: TRBV15
cdr3_aa: CATSRGIYEQYF
cdr3_nt: TGTGCCACCAGTAGGGGAATTTACGAGCAGTACTTC

clone_size: few
cdr3_length: 14
j_call: TRBJ2-1
d_call: TRBD2
v_call: TRBV28
cdr3_aa: CATREQLADNEQFF
cdr3_nt: TGTGCCACCCGAGAGCAACTAGCGGACAATGAGCAGTTCTTC

clone_size: many
cdr3_length: 17
j_call: TRBJ2-7
d_call: TRBD1
v_call: TRBV20-1
cdr3_aa: CSARGPDEGALSYEQYF
cdr3_nt: TGCAGTGCTAGGGGCCCTGATGAGGGGGCCCTGTCCTACGAGCAGTACTTC

clone_size: few
cdr3_length: 12
j_call: TRBJ1-1
d_call: .
v_call: TRBV11-1
cdr3_aa: CASSFIGTSAFF
cdr3_nt: TGTGCCAGCAGCTTTATTGGGACGTCGGCTTTCTTT

clone_size: few
cdr3_length: 15
j_call: TRBJ1-4
d_call: TRBD1
v_call: TRBV7-2
cdr3_aa: CASSRGGTEGEKLFF
cdr3_nt: TGTGCCAGCAGTCGGGGAGGGACAGAGGGTGAAAAACTGTTTTTT

clone_size: many
cdr3_length: 11
j_call: TRBJ2-1
d_call: .
v_call: TRBV27
cdr3_aa: CASSGYNEQFF
cdr3_nt: TGTGCCAGCAGTGGATACAATGAGCAGTTCTTC

clone_size: many
cdr3_length: 15
j_call: TRBJ2-7
d_call: .
v_call: TRBV5-1
cdr3_aa: CASSLVSGSFYEQYF
cdr3_nt: TGCGCCAGCAGCTTGGTGTCAGGCTCATTCTACGAGCAGTACTTC

clone_size: .
cdr3_length: 14
j_call: TRBJ2-2
d_call: .
v_call: TRBV6-2/TRBV6-3
cdr3_aa: CASSRTPTAGELFF
cdr3_nt: TGTGCCAGCTCCCGAACCCCGACTGCCGGGGAGCTGTTTTTT

clone_size: few
cdr3_length: 13
j_call: TRBJ2-5
d_call: .
v_call: TRBV20-1
cdr3_aa: CSARDGGQETQYF
cdr3_nt: TGCAGTGCTAGAGATGGCGGGCAAGAGACCCAGTACTTC

clone_size: few
cdr3_length: 18
j_call: TRBJ2-5
d_call: TRBD2
v_call: TRBV11-2
cdr3_aa: CASSVQPGLAGGGETQYF
cdr3_nt: TGTGCCAGCAGCGTACAGCCGGGACTAGCGGGAGGAGGAGAGACCCAGTACTTC

clone_size: many
cdr3_length: 13
j_call: TRBJ2-3
d_call: .
v_call: TRBV7-2
cdr3_aa: CASSPDVADTQYF
cdr3_nt: TGTGCCAGCAGCCCGGACGTAGCAGATACGCAGTATTTT

clone_size: .
cdr3_length: 13
j_call: TRBJ1-2
d_call: TRBD1
v_call: TRBV20-1
cdr3_aa: CSASGQGALGYTF
cdr3_nt: TGCAGTGCTAGTGGGCAGGGGGCCTTAGGCTACACCTTC

clone_size: few
cdr3_length: 16
j_call: TRBJ1-4
d_call: .
v_call: TRBV30
cdr3_aa: CAWSVAALGSGEKLFF
cdr3_nt: TGTGCCTGGAGTGTAGCTGCCTTAGGGAGTGGAGAAAAACTGTTTTTT

clone_size: many
cdr3_length: 14
j_call: TRBJ2-3
d_call: TRBD1
v_call: TRBV5-5
cdr3_aa: CASSWGTAPDTQYF
cdr3_nt: TGTGCCAGCAGCTGGGGGACAGCCCCGGATACGCAGTATTTT

clone_size: .
cdr3_length: 13
j_call: TRBJ1-1
d_call: .
v_call: TRBV10-3
cdr3_aa: CAISWEMNTEAFF
cdr3_nt: TGTGCCATCAGTTGGGAAATGAACACTGAAGCTTTCTTT

clone_size: .
cdr3_length: 16
j_call: TRBJ2-7
d_call: TRBD1
v_call: TRBV5-1
cdr3_aa: CASSLIGTVQAYEQYF
cdr3_nt: TGCGCCAGCAGCTTGATTGGGACAGTGCAAGCCTACGAGCAGTACTTC

clone_size: many
cdr3_length: 18
j_call: TRBJ2-2
d_call: TRBD2
v_call: TRBV28
cdr3_aa: CASSPPLAGAMNTGELFF
cdr3_nt: TGTGCCAGCAGTCCTCCTCTAGCGGGAGCGATGAACACCGGGGAGCTGTTTTTT

clone_size: .
cdr3_length: 15
j_call: TRBJ1-4
d_call: .
v_call: TRBV5-1
cdr3_aa: CASSLGIGPNEKLFF
cdr3_nt: TGCGCCAGCAGCTTAGGGATTGGGCCTAATGAAAAACTGTTTTTT